Reported below is one T cell receptor (beta chain). This clonotype was detected only a few times. Its antigen has not been determined. The missing conserved phenylalanine or tryptophan at the end of this CDR3 makes a read error likely. The library was built by means of emulsion pairing. A second nested PCR with blocking oligos suppressed unpaired genes, then a third nested PCR added Illumina adaptors and barcodes. Each emulsion RT-PCR master mix contained about 5,000-250,000 T cells, with C-region, Stepout and V-region primers. The emulsions were generated using the Micellula Emulsion and Purification Kit, and the RT-PCR was run with Qiagen OneStep RT-PCR reagents. Pooled libraries were sequenced on an Illumina MiSeq with paired-end 2 x 250 reads. The authors processed their data as follows. In Galaxy, read pairs were joined and then clipped at the engineered overlap into separate alpha and beta files, and any unclipped reads were discarded. Alpha-beta pairs were assigned using CompleteTCR, a MiTCR-based pipeline in which chains sharing read cluster identifiers are linked by an R script. TCR sequences observed only once, about 1-3.2%, were removed as potential sequencing errors. Starting from the raw public reads, TCRdb applied fastp trimming at Q25, assembled clones with MiXCR and retained in-frame beta chains. All rows with the same CDR3 protein become a single entry with the most common DNA and genes. These V and J calls rely on TCRdb rather than the paper's analysis. The sample table contains about 150 distinct CDR3 sequences; only one count was recorded for roughly 38% of them. Together, the top ten hold 99% to 99.6% of the sample.

This record comes from a study of T cell repertoires in breast cancer (dated by TCRdb to 2016 to 2017). Describing the broader study: The study profiled tumors, lymph nodes and peripheral blood lymphocytes from breast cancer patients, plus peripheral blood from healthy control donors. On average, sequencing produced roughly 470,000 sequences per sample and about 10 reads per input cell. Nine healthy donors, of an age range similar to that of the patients, were included as controls. Tumor-free lymph nodes were processed without enzymatic digestion, and blood samples were separated by Ficoll. Because breast cancer has a low mutational burden and common mutations are rare, the study reasoned that TCRs shared between breast cancer patients would target shared antigens. Most of the roughly 21 patient tumors analyzed for shared TCRs were ER+/PR+. Tumors and tumor-involved lymph nodes were minced, digested with Liberase and DNase, and then passed through 70-um and 40-um filters. Findings and caveats that apply to the study as a whole: Emulsion RT-PCR was considered qualitative rather than quantitative, since transcript abundance and primer differences skewed clone recovery. Roughly 20 TCR pairs were shared across seven or more patient tumors and rarely found in control blood, suggesting possible tumor specificity. Shared TCRs were encoded by various nucleotide sequences, which suggests selection and expansion based on antigen. Tumor-involved sentinel lymph nodes shared about fourfold more TCRs with matched tumor repertoires than tumor-free nodes (around 8.2% versus 1.8%). Genuine antitumor clones may have been missed because singleton TCRs were discarded and only part of each tumor was sampled. TRBV7 predominated among the shared TCRs, which could possibly reflect tumor recognition or a mispriming bias from eight TRBV7 primers.

CDR1 and CDR2 (SGHVS, FNYEAQ) derive from the germline V gene. Trimmed from V: 3 bases; trimmed from J: 6 bases; junction bases lacking a gene match: 6. The CDR3 adds up to 14 amino acids, both ends counted. Just CDR3 DNA is preserved here, 42 bases in frame from base 1. Paired alpha-beta TCRs of CD8+ T cells were analyzed using an expanded emulsion RT-PCR method with primers for all TCR V genes. Before emulsion RT-PCR, CD8+ T cells were isolated using a CD8 positive selection kit and then incubated overnight in about 10 IU/mL IL-2. This clonotype was sampled from a pool of human donors with breast cancer or a healthy control (not recorded which). Sequencing was carried out using CD8+ T cells. Recombination joined TRBV7-6 with TRBJ2-7; TRBD2 fits 9 bases in the junction. The CDR3 is CASSLQGLAGEQYP. The bases read TGTGCCAGCAGCTTGCAGGGACTAGCAGGCGAGCAGTACCCC.